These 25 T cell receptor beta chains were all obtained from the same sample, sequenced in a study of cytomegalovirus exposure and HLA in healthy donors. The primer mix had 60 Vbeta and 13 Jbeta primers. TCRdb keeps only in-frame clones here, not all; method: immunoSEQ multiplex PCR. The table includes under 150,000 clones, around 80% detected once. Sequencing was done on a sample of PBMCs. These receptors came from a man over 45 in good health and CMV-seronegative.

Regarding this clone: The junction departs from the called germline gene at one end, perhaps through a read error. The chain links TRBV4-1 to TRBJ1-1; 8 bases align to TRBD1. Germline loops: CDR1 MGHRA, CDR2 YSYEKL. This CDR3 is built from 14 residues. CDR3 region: CTSSQDRTGPEAFF. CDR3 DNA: TGCACCAGCAGCCAAGATCGGACAGGGCCTGAAGCTTTCTTT.

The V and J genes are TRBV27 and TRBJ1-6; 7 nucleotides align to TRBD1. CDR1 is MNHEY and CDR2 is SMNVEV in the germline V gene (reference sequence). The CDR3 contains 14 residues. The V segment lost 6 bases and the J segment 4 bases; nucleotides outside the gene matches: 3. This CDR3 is CASRLQGYNSPLHF. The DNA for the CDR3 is TGTGCCAGCAGACTACAGGGGTATAATTCACCCCTCCACTTT.

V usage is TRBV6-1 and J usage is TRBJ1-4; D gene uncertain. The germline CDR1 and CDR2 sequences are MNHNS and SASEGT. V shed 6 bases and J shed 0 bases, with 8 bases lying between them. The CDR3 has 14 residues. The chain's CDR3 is CASSTRATNEKLFF. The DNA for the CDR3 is TGTGCCAGCAGCACCCGGGCAACTAATGAAAAACTGTTTTTT.

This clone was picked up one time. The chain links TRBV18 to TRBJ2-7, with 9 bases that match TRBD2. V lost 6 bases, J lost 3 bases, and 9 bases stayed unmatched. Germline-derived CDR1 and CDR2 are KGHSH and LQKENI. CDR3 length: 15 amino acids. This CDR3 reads CASSRTGTSSYEQYF. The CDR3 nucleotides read TGTGCCAGCTCGCGCACCGGGACTAGCAGCTACGAGCAGTACTTC.

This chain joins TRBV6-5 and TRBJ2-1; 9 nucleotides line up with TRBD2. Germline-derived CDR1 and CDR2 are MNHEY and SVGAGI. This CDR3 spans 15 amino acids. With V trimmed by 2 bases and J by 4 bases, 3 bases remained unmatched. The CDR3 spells CASSYRRGGYNEQFF. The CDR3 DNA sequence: TGTGCCAGCAGTTACCGGCGGGGGGGGTACAATGAGCAGTTCTTC.

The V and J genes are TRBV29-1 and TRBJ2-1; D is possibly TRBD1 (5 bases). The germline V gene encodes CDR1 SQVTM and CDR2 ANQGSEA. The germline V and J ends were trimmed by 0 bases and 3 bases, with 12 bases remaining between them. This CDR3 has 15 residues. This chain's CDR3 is CSVEDPGHLYNEQFF. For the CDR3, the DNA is TGCAGCGTTGAAGATCCAGGACACCTCTACAATGAGCAGTTCTTC.

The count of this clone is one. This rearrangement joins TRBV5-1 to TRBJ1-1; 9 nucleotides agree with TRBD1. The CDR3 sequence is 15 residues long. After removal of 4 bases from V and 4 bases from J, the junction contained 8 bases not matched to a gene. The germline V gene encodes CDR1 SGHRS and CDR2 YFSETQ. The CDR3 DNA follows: TGCGCCAGCAGCGCACAGGGGGCGCCGGGCACTGAAGCTTTCTTT. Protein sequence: CASSAQGAPGTEAFF. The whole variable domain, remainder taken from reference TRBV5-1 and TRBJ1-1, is KAGVTQTPRYLIKTRGQQVTLSCSPISGHRSVSWYQQTPGQGLQFLFEYFSETQRNKGNFPGRFSGRQFSNSRSEMNVSTLELGDSALYLCASSAQGAPGTEAFFGQGTRLTVV.

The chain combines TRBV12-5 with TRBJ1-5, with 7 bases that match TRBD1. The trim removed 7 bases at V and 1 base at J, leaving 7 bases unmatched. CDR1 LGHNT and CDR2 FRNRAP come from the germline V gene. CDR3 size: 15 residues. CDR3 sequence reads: CASDPGQLSNQPQHF. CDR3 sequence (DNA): TGTGCTAGTGACCCGGGACAGCTAAGCAATCAGCCCCAGCATTTT.

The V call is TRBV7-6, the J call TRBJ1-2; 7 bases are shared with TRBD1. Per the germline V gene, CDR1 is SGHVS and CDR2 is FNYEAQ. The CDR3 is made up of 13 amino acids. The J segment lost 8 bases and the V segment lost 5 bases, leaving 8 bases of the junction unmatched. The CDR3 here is CASSPEGARGYTF. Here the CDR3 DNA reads TGTGCCAGCAGCCCCGAGGGGGCTAGGGGCTACACCTTC.

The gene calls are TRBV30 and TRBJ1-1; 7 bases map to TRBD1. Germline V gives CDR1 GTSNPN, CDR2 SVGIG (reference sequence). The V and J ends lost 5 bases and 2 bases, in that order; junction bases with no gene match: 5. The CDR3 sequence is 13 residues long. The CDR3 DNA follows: TGTGCCTGGGACAGGGAACGAAACACTGAAGCTTTCTTT. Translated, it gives CAWDRERNTEAFF.

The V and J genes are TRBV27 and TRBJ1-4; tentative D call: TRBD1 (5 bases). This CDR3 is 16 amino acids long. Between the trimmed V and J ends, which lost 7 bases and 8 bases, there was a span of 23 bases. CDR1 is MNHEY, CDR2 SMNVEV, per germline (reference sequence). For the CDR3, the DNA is TGTGCCAGCACCTTCCGCATGGGGCGGGGGGAAGAAAAACTGTTTTTT. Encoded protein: CASTFRMGRGEEKLFF. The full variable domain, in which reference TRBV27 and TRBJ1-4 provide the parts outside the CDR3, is EAQVTQNPRYLITVTGKKLTVTCSQNMNHEYMSWYRQDPGLGLRQIYYSMNVEVTDKGDVPEGYKVSRKEKRNFPLILESPSPNQTSLYFCASTFRMGRGEEKLFFGSGTQLSVL.

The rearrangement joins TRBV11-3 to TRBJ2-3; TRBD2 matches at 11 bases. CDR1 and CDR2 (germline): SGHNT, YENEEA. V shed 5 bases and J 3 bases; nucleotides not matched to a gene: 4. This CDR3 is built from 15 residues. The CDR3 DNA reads TGTGCCAGCAGCGCAACTAGCGGGGGAACAGATACGCAGTATTTT. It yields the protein CASSATSGGTDTQYF. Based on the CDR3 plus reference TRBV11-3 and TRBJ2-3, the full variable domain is EAGVVQSPRYKIIEKKQPVAFWCNPISGHNTLYWYLQNLGQGPELLIRYENEEAVDDSQLPKDRFSAERLKGVDSTLKIQPAELGDSAVYLCASSATSGGTDTQYFGPGTRLTVL.

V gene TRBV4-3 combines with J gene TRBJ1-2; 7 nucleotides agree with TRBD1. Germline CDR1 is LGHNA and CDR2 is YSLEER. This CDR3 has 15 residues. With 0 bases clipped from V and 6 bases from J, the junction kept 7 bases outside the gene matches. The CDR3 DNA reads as TGCGCCAGCAGCCAAGAACGAGGCAGGGGGGATGGCTACACCTTC. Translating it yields CASSQERGRGDGYTF.

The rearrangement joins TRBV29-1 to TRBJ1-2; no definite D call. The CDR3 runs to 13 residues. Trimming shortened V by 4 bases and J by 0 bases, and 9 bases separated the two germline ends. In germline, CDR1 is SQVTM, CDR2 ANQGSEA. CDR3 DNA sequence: TGCAGCGTTGGGCAGGCAGCTAACTATGGCTACACCTTC. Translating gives CSVGQAANYGYTF.

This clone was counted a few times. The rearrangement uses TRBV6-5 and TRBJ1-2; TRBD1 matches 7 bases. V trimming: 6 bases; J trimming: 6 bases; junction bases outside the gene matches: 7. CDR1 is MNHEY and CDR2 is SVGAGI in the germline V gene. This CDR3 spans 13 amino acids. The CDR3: CASRSTGVDGYTF. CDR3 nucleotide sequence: TGTGCCAGCAGATCAACAGGGGTGGATGGCTACACCTTC.

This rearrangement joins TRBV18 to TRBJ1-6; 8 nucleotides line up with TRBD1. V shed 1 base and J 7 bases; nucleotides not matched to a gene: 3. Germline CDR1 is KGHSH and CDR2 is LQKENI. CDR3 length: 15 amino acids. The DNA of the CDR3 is TGTGCCAGCTCACCACGGACAGGGCCCAATTCACCCCTCCACTTT. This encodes CASSPRTGPNSPLHF.

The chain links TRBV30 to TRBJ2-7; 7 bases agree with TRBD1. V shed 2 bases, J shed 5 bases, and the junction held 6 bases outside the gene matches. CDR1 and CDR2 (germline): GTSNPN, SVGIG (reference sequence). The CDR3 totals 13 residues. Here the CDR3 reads CAWSSQGRHEQYF. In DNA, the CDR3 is TGTGCCTGGAGTTCACAGGGGAGACACGAGCAGTACTTC.

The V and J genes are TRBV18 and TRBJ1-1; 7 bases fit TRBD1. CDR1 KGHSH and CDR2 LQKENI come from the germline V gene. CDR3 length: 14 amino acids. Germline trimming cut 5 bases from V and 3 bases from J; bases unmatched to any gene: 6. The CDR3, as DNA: TGTGCCAGCTCATACAACAGGGGTGACACTGAAGCTTTCTTT. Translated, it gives CASSYNRGDTEAFF. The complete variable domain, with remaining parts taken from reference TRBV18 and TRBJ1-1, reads NAGVMQNPRHLVRRRGQEARLRCSPMKGHSHVYWYRQLPEEGLKFMVYLQKENIIDESGMPKERFSAEFPKEGPSILRIQQVVRGDSAAYFCASSYNRGDTEAFFGQGTRLTVV.

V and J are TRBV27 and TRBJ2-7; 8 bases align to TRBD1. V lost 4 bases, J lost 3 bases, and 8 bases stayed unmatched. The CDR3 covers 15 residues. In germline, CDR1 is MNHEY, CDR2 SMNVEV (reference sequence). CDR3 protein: CASSWTGRVGYEQYF. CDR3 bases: TGTGCCAGCAGTTGGACAGGGCGCGTCGGCTACGAGCAGTACTTC.

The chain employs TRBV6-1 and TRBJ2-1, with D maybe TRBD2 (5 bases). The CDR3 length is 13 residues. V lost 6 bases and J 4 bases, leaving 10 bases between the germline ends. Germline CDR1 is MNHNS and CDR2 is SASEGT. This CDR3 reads CASRMTGYNEQFF. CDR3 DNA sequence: TGTGCCAGCAGAATGACGGGATACAATGAGCAGTTCTTC.

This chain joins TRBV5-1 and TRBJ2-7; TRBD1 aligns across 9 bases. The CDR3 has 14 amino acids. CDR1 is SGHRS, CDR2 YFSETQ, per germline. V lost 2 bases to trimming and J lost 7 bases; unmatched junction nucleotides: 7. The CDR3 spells CASSFLQGAGEQYF. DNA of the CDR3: TGCGCCAGCAGCTTCTTACAGGGGGCGGGAGAGCAGTACTTC.

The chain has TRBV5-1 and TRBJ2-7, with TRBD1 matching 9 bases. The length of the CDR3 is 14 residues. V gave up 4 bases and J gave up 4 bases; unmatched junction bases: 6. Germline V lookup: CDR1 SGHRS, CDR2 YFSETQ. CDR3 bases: TGCGCCAGCAGCCCCGGGACAGGGCCGTACGAGCAGTACTTC. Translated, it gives CASSPGTGPYEQYF.

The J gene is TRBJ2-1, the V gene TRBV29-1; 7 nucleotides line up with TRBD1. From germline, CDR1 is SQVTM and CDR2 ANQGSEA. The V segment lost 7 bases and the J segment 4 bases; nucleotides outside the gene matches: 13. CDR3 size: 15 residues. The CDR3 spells CSAYSGQISYNEQFF. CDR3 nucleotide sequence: TGCAGCGCTTACTCGGGACAGATCTCTTACAATGAGCAGTTCTTC.

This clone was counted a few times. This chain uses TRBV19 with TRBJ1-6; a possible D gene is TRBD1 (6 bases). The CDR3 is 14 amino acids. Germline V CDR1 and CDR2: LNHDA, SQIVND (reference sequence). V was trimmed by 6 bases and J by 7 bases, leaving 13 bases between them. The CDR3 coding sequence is TGTGCCAGTAGGGTCGGACAGAGCAATTCACCCCTCCACTTT. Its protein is CASRVGQSNSPLHF.

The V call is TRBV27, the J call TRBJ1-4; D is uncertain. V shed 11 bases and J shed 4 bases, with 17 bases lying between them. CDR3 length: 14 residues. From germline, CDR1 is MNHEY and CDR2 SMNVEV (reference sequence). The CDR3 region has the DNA TGTGCCGGCGGGCCCCAGGCGGATAATGAAAAACTGTTTTTT. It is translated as CAGGPQADNEKLFF.